This T cell receptor (beta chain) is from a study of OX40 agonist ivuxolimab in advanced cancers. This CDR3 contains 14 residues. V gave up 2 bases and J gave up 0 bases, with 7 bases separating them. From germline, CDR1 is SGHDN and CDR2 FVKESK. TCRdb keeps only in-frame clones here, not all; method: immunoSEQ multiplex PCR. This sample has 40,000 to 60,000 clones; about four fifths occur once, and the top ten carry 1.9%. Sequencing used CD4+ or CD8+ T cells sorted from blood, obtained in a trial of the OX40 agonist ivuxolimab. The clonotype originates from an adult with an advanced solid tumor such as melanoma, head and neck, liver or kidney cancer. The V and J genes are TRBV14 and TRBJ1-1; a weak D match, TRBD1 (6 bases). CDR3 sequence (DNA): TGTGCCAGCAGCCAACAGGGGTTGAACACTGAAGCTTTCTTT. As protein: CASSQQGLNTEAFF.